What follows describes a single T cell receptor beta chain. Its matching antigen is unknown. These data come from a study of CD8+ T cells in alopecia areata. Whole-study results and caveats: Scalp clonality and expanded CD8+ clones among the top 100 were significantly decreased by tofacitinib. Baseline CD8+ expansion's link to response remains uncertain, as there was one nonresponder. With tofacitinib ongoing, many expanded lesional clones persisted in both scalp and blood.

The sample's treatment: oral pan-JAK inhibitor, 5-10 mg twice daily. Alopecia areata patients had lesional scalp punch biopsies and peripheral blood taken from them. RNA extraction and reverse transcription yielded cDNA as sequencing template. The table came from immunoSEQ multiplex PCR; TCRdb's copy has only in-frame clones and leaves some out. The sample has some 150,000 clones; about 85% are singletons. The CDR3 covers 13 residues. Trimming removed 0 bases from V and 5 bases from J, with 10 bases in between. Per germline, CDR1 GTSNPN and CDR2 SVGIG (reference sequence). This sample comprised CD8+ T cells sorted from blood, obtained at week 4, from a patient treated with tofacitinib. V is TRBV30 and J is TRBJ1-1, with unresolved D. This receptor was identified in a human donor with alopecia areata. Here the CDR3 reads CAWSVSGGTEAFF. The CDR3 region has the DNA TGTGCCTGGAGTGTAAGCGGTGGGACTGAAGCTTTCTTT. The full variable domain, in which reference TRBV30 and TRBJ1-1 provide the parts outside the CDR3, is SQTIHQWPATLVQPVGSPLSLECTVEGTSNPNLYWYRQAAGRGLQLLFYSVGIGQISSEVPQNLSASRPQDRQFILSSKKLLLSDSGFYLCAWSVSGGTEAFFGQGTRLTVV.